The TCR beta chain described here comes from a study of blood T cells in healthy people across ages (dated by TCRdb to 2015 to 2017). Context from the whole study: In model experiments, template switching captured about one uniquely barcoded TCR beta cDNA molecule for every two T cells. Age-related changes in TCR beta repertoire diversity were measured in the study by deep sequencing normalized with unique cDNA molecular identifiers. Donors were grouped into four age groups: young (average approximately 15 years), middle-aged (around 39), aged (62) and long-lived (just over 80). To avoid experimental bias, donors of different ages were distributed randomly across sequencing lanes. Two additional independent replicas of 1 million unique cDNA reads from the same blood draw were analyzed for two donors (one aged 18 to 29 and one aged 80 or older). General study outcomes and caveats: Total diversity estimates from one million sequenced T cells were considered lower bounds and underestimates. Bulk unsorted PBMC profiling prevented conclusive comparison of naive and antigen-experienced compartments. Because donor CMV infection status was unknown, age-related changes in expanded clonotypes were potentially confounded. Compared with the aged group, the long-lived group had more naive CD4+ T cells, fewer expanded clones and increased TCR diversity, a pattern suggesting age selection. Observed TCR beta diversity per million T cells fell roughly linearly with age, and a significant reduction was already apparent by age around 44. Observed TCR beta diversity correlated strongly with the percentage of naive T cells measured by flow cytometry.

Donors were around 37 systemically healthy Caucasian individuals from Russia aged roughly 6 to 90 years. Around 9.7 milliliters of peripheral blood were collected from each donor into EDTA-treated Vacutainer tubes. Ficoll-Paque density-gradient centrifugation was used to isolate PBMCs, with at least 6 million per sample. Total RNA was extracted from PBMCs with Trizol reagent, with at least 5.5 micrograms obtained per sample. For every donor, an aliquot of PBMCs went through flow cytometry to measure the percentages of naive CD45RAhigh/CD27high T cells. In the case of this clonotype: It lacks a known antigen. It may be a read error: a sequence one base away is much more abundant.

The library was generated by 5' RACE. The run used an Illumina HiSeq 2500. A second PCR of about 7 to 12 cycles was run with a J-beta primer mix and a sample-barcoded 5' primer. A template-switch 5' adaptor carrying 12 random nucleotides introduced a unique molecular identifier onto each TCR beta cDNA molecule. Each sample yielded at least 2.5 million CDR3-containing paired-end reads. First-strand cDNA synthesis was performed from all RNA using the Mint cDNA synthesis kit, with priming by a TRBC-specific oligonucleotide. All cDNA was treated with uracil-DNA glycosylase and then went through a first 18-cycle PCR with the universal primers M1SS and BC2_uni_R. As for the original processing: Normalization of each sample was performed by random selection of 1 million high-quality reads, each carrying a distinct molecular identifier. Reads with shared molecular identifiers were discarded instead of being binned into consensus sequences. MiTCR, run with a Q25 quality threshold and the strictest error-elimination algorithm, handled CDR3 identification, clonotype clustering and error correction. A nonparametric unseen species model using Euler transformation provided a lower-bound estimate of total TCR beta diversity. The public reads were run again by TCRdb, first through fastp at Q25 and then through MiXCR, and only productive beta chains were kept. A single entry per CDR3 protein holds the most common genes and DNA from its merged rows. The V and J calls were determined by TCRdb, not by the authors. Here the sample has about 1.5 million distinct CDR3 sequences; 42% occur a single time. The ten most abundant clones make up less than 8% of the sample.

From the cysteine up to the phenylalanine, the CDR3 has a length of 13 residues. CDR3 DNA only is kept here, 39 bases in frame from base 1. Reading the germline V gene (reference sequence) gives CDR1 MNHEY and CDR2 SMNVEV. The sequence was obtained from a woman aged 18 to 35 in good health. The source material was blood. The sequence joins TRBV27 to TRBJ2-4; 7 bases in the junction line up with TRBD2. The nucleotide sequence reads as follows: TGTGCCAGCAGTAGCGGGATTTCCTACGAGCAGTGCTTC. This codes for CASSSGISYEQCF.